This note documents a single T cell receptor beta chain sequence. What it recognizes is unknown. PCR used 60 Vbeta primers and 13 Jbeta primers. Sequenced by immunoSEQ multiplex PCR; TCRdb stores in-frame clones only, minus some. The table records about 130,000 clones, roughly four fifths of them present only once. The CDR3 extends over 15 amino acids. Deletions cut 5 bases from V and 2 bases from J, with 16 bases between. Germline CDR1 is SGHTA and CDR2 is FQGNSA. The data originate from a study of cytomegalovirus exposure and HLA in healthy donors. Overall study: Genotyping showed about 80% of 350 to 400 donors falling in the Caucasian-associated ancestry cluster.

Study observations and caveats: It was confirmed in vitro that a few of the CMV-associated chains were specific for CMV antigens. There were several of the most significant clusters that appeared linked to common viral pathogens in a later analysis. Most TCR sequences were uncommon, yet certain public TCRs appeared in many donors.

The receptor comes from a woman aged 45-60 years in good health and CMV-seropositive. The sequencing input was PBMCs. The V gene is TRBV7-2, the J gene TRBJ2-7, with D possibly TRBD1 on 6 matching bases. As DNA, the CDR3 is TGTGCCAGCAGCACGCGACAGGTTTCCACCTACGAGCAGTACTTC. This codes for CASSTRQVSTYEQYF.